The table lists the clone carrying this T cell receptor (beta chain) with a few counts. What it binds is not known. This record belongs to a study of T cell responses to AZD1222 COVID-19 vaccine. Points from the study as a whole: Donor demographics were predominantly white British with a female majority; clonal diversity may be underestimated.

Profiling relied on immunoSEQ multiplex PCR, and the TCRdb table lists in-frame clones only, not all of them. The table includes 90,000 to 100,000 clones, about 89% detected once. Germline V gene data show CDR1 as MRHNA and CDR2 as SNTAGT. The CDR3 extends over 15 amino acids. Between the trimmed V and J ends, which lost 0 bases and 6 bases, there was a span of 14 bases. The sequencing used peripheral blood, collected on day 0 of AZD1222 vaccination. The sequence came from an adult in good health. The chain links TRBV6-4 to TRBJ1-2, with D possibly matching TRBD1 (6 bases). DNA of the CDR3: TGTGCCAGCAGTGACTCAGGGTCAGGGGTGGATGGCTACACCTTC. This gives the protein CASSDSGSGVDGYTF.